This section outlines one TCR beta chain sequence together with its context. Its antigen is not identified. Germline V gene data show CDR1 as SNHLY and CDR2 as FYNNEI. This CDR3 contains 14 residues. Trimming took off 5 bases at V and 5 bases at J, with 13 bases between the two ends. The sample belongs to a study of OX40 agonist ivuxolimab in advanced cancers. Overall study context: The diagnoses of dose-escalation patients were hepatocellular carcinoma, melanoma, renal cell or head and neck cancer. Of the participants, roughly 40% had some prior anti-PD-1, anti-PD-L1 or anti-CTLA-4 therapy, which was allowed. Study-wide results and caveats: Expanded peripheral T cells had an undetermined antigen specificity. CD4+ and CD8+ blood T cells expanded clonally by week 6 at 0.1 to 3.0 mg/kg.

Data came from immunoSEQ multiplex PCR; TCRdb stores just in-frame clones and leaves some out. This table has over 45,000 clones, about 88% appearing once. This sample comprised CD4+ or CD8+ T cells sorted from blood, obtained in a trial of the OX40 agonist ivuxolimab. The TCR originated in an adult with an advanced solid tumor such as melanoma, head and neck, liver or kidney cancer. The gene calls are TRBV2 and TRBJ1-5; D call uncertain. The CDR3: CASSQDGLYQPQHF. The CDR3 bases are TGTGCCAGCAGTCAGGACGGATTGTATCAGCCCCAGCATTTT. Full variable domain (rest looked up from reference TRBV2 and TRBJ1-5): EPEVTQTPSHQVTQMGQEVILRCVPISNHLYFYWYRQILGQKVEFLVSFYNNEISEKSEIFDDQFSVERPDGSNFTLKIRSTKLEDSAMYFCASSQDGLYQPQHFGDGTRLSIL.